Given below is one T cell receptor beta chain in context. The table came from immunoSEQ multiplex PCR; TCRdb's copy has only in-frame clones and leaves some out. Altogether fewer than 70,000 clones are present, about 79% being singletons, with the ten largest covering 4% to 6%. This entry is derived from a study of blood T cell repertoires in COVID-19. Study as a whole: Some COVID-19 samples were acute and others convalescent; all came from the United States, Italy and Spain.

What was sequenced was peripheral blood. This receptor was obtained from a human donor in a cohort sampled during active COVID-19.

The DNA for the CDR3 is TGTGCCAGTAGTTGGACTAGTGAGTTGGGCGAGCAGTACTTC. It specifies CASSWTSELGEQYF. The chain employs TRBV19 and TRBJ2-7; 7 bases are shared with TRBD2. There are 14 residues in the CDR3. Germline assignment: CDR1 LNHDA and CDR2 SQIVND (reference sequence). J lost 6 bases, V lost 5 bases, and 10 bases had no gene match.